Below, 31 T cell receptor beta chains from the same sample are listed, as sequenced in a study of OX40 agonist ivuxolimab in advanced cancers. Sequenced by immunoSEQ multiplex PCR; TCRdb stores in-frame clones only, minus some. Of about 79,000 clones in the sample, about 86% were seen once. The sample consisted of CD4+ or CD8+ T cells sorted from blood, taken in a trial of the OX40 agonist ivuxolimab. All receptors come from an adult with an advanced solid tumor such as melanoma, head and neck, liver or kidney cancer.

The rearrangement joins TRBV7-6 to TRBJ2-1, with 7 positions matching TRBD1. The ends lost 1 base at V and 3 bases at J; junction bases unmatched: 3. This CDR3 region has 15 residues. Per the germline V gene, CDR1 is SGHVS and CDR2 is FNYEAQ. The CDR3 coding sequence is TGTGCCAGCAGCTTAGGGGCAGGGGGCTACAATGAGCAGTTCTTC. This gives the protein CASSLGAGGYNEQFF.

The chain has TRBV6-1 and TRBJ1-6; tentatively, D is TRBD1 (6 bases). This CDR3 has 15 residues. The germline CDR1 and CDR2 sequences are MNHNS and SASEGT. V gave up 4 bases and J gave up 5 bases, with 12 bases separating them. The CDR3 bases are TGTGCCAGCAGTGTCCGACAGGCCGATAATTCACCCCTCCACTTT. Its protein product is CASSVRQADNSPLHF.

The chain combines TRBV19 with TRBJ2-7; the match to TRBD1 covers 9 bases. Trimming took 6 bases from V and 5 from J; bases not matched to a gene: 11. This CDR3 comprises 15 residues. Germline V gene lookup returns CDR1 LNHDA and CDR2 SQIVND (reference sequence). CDR3 nucleotides: TGTGCCAGTAGGACAGGGGGGAATTCGGACGACGAGCAGTACTTC. It codes for CASRTGGNSDDEQYF.

The chain is built from TRBV6-1 and TRBJ1-1; TRBD1 matches 9 bases. J gave up 7 bases and V 7 bases, and 10 bases lay outside the gene matches. The CDR3 loop spans 14 amino acids. Germline V gene data show CDR1 as MNHNS and CDR2 as SASEGT. The CDR3 spells CASNPRGQGFEAFF. CDR3 coding DNA: TGTGCCAGCAATCCCCGAGGACAGGGGTTTGAAGCTTTCTTT.

The chain joins TRBV14 to TRBJ2-7; 7 bases are a match to TRBD2. Losses at the gene ends were 2 bases for V and 7 bases for J; bases not matched to a gene: 8. Germline CDR1 reads SGHDN; CDR2 reads FVKESK. There are 14 residues in the CDR3. CDR3 in amino acids: CASSQFPGAGEQYF. The CDR3 coding sequence is TGTGCCAGCAGCCAATTTCCGGGAGCGGGGGAGCAGTACTTC.

The chain joins TRBV7-8 to TRBJ2-2, with D perhaps TRBD1 or TRBD2 (5 bases each). Germline CDR1 is SGHVS and CDR2 is FQNEAQ. V dropped 5 bases and J dropped 7 bases, with 20 bases sitting between them. The CDR3 is 16 residues long. The CDR3 spells CASSPGFGWGDGELFF. The CDR3 DNA sequence: TGTGCCAGCAGCCCGGGGTTTGGGTGGGGCGACGGGGAGCTGTTTTTT.

The rearrangement links TRBV5-1 to TRBJ2-3, with D possibly TRBD1 on 7 matching bases. This CDR3 region has 16 residues. Germline lookup yields CDR1 SGHRS and CDR2 YFSETQ. Trimming removed 0 bases at V and 2 bases at J, with 13 bases between. This chain's CDR3 is CASSLEAGGYTDTQYF. The CDR3 coding sequence is TGCGCCAGCAGCTTGGAGGCAGGGGGGTACACAGATACGCAGTATTTT.

The genes are TRBV30 and TRBJ1-3; D uncertain. The germline V gene has CDR1 GTSNPN and CDR2 SVGIG (reference sequence). V lost 1 base to trimming and J lost 0 bases, with 7 bases between them. This CDR3 region has 14 residues. Here the CDR3 DNA reads TGTGCCTGGAGTGGAGGTTACTCTGGAAACACCATATATTTT. It specifies CAWSGGYSGNTIYF.

This clone was seen once. This sequence joins TRBV25-1 and TRBJ2-2, with unresolved D. The CDR3 is 14 residues long. V was pared by 6 bases and J by 6 bases, with 14 bases between. Germline assignment: CDR1 MGHDK and CDR2 SYGVNS. CDR3 DNA: TGTGCCAGCAGCGAGCAGAAAAGCGCCGGGGAGCTGTTTTTT. Encoded protein: CASSEQKSAGELFF.

This clone was seen only once. The chain has TRBV18 and TRBJ1-4, with 8 bases that match TRBD1. Per germline, CDR1 KGHSH and CDR2 LQKENI. The CDR3 sequence is 15 residues long. V was clipped by 3 bases and J by 3 bases; unmatched bases: 3. The CDR3 region is CASSPQGAANEKLFF. The DNA for the CDR3 is TGTGCCAGCTCACCTCAGGGGGCAGCTAATGAAAAACTGTTTTTT.

This clone was detected a few times. The chain has TRBV18 and TRBJ2-7, with 15 bases matching TRBD2. V lost 2 bases and J lost 7; bases outside the gene matches: 6. In germline, CDR1 is KGHSH, CDR2 LQKENI. This CDR3 comprises 16 residues. CDR3 sequence (DNA): TGTGCCAGCTCACCAGGGACTAGCGGGGGGTTCCGTGAGCAGTACTTC. This sequence encodes CASSPGTSGGFREQYF.

This chain connects TRBV5-1 to TRBJ1-4; D perhaps matches TRBD1 (5 bases). Deletions cut 1 base from V and 8 bases from J, with 18 bases between. The CDR3 spans 16 residues. Germline values: CDR1 SGHRS, CDR2 YFSETQ. This chain's CDR3 is CASSLNMAGQGEKLFF. Here the CDR3 DNA reads TGCGCCAGCAGCTTGAATATGGCAGGGCAAGGAGAAAAACTGTTTTTT. The full variable domain, in which reference TRBV5-1 and TRBJ1-4 provide the parts outside the CDR3, is KAGVTQTPRYLIKTRGQQVTLSCSPISGHRSVSWYQQTPGQGLQFLFEYFSETQRNKGNFPGRFSGRQFSNSRSEMNVSTLELGDSALYLCASSLNMAGQGEKLFFGSGTQLSVL.

A single count supports this clone. The chain employs TRBV7-2 and TRBJ1-1, with TRBD1 identical over 8 bases. V shed 5 bases, J shed 2 bases, and the junction held 7 bases outside the gene matches. This CDR3 has 15 residues. Looked up from germline, CDR1 is SGHTA and CDR2 is FQGNSA. The CDR3: CASSQYRGGNTEAFF. As DNA, the CDR3 is TGTGCCAGCAGCCAATACAGGGGGGGCAACACTGAAGCTTTCTTT.

V usage is TRBV6-6 and J usage is TRBJ1-1, with 8 nucleotides matching TRBD1. Germline trimming cut 5 bases from V and 4 bases from J; bases unmatched to any gene: 6. This CDR3 has 14 amino acids. Germline V gene data show CDR1 as MNHNY and CDR2 as SVGAGI (reference sequence). The CDR3 coding sequence is TGTGCCAGCAGTACCGGACAGGGTCCCACTGAAGCTTTCTTT. Encoded protein: CASSTGQGPTEAFF.

The chain has TRBV10-1 and TRBJ2-7; 9 bases match TRBD2. The CDR3 runs to 15 residues. Losses at the gene ends were 4 bases for V and 4 bases for J; bases not matched to a gene: 8. The germline CDR1 and CDR2 sequences are WNHNN and SYGVQD (reference sequence). The CDR3 loop reads CASSGVAGVFYEQYF. Here the CDR3 DNA reads TGCGCCAGCAGTGGGGTAGCGGGAGTCTTTTACGAGCAGTACTTC.

The chain recombines TRBV7-6 with TRBJ2-2; 8 positions match TRBD1. The CDR3 totals 18 residues. CDR1 is SGHVS, CDR2 FNYEAQ, per germline. Trimming at V came to 1 base and at J to 1 base, leaving 8 bases not matched to a gene. The CDR3 here is CASSLESGQAMNTGELFF. In nucleotides, the CDR3 is TGTGCCAGCAGCTTAGAATCGGGACAGGCTATGAACACCGGGGAGCTGTTTTTT.

The rearrangement uses TRBV6-5 and TRBJ2-1, with 7 bases aligning to TRBD2. V shed 8 bases and J 4 bases; nucleotides not matched to a gene: 5. From germline, CDR1 is MNHEY and CDR2 SVGAGI. The CDR3 is made up of 13 amino acids. CDR3 amino acids: CASPAGDYNEQFF. The CDR3 DNA follows: TGTGCCAGCCCGGCGGGAGATTACAATGAGCAGTTCTTC.

CDR3 protein: CASRRETGANTEAFF. The CDR3 DNA follows: TGCGCCAGCAGACGGGAGACAGGGGCGAACACTGAAGCTTTCTTT. V usage is TRBV10-1 and J usage is TRBJ1-1, with 8 bases identical to TRBD1. The CDR3 length is 15 residues. Trimming removed 6 bases from V and 1 base from J; junction bases left unmatched: 7. Germline lookup yields CDR1 WNHNN and CDR2 SYGVQD (reference sequence).

This clone was observed a handful of times. The chain has TRBV14 and TRBJ2-5, with 7 bases fitting TRBD1. The CDR3 consists of 17 residues. J gave up 4 bases and V 1 base, and 12 bases lay outside the gene matches. Germline CDR1 SGHDN, CDR2 FVKESK. CDR3 sequence: CASSQADRDRFIETQYF. The CDR3 DNA follows: TGTGCCAGCAGCCAAGCCGACAGGGACCGGTTTATAGAGACCCAGTACTTC.

The J gene is TRBJ1-5, the V gene TRBV10-3; 9 nucleotides match TRBD1. The CDR3 extends over 14 amino acids. With 4 bases clipped from V and 6 bases from J, the junction kept 4 bases outside the gene matches. Germline CDR1 ENHRY, CDR2 SYGVKD. The CDR3 DNA follows: TGTGCCATCAGTGTGGGGGACAGGGCTCAGCCCCAGCATTTT. Encoded protein: CAISVGDRAQPQHF.

The chain links TRBV5-5 to TRBJ1-4; no firm D call. Germline V gene lookup returns CDR1 SGHKS and CDR2 YYEKEE (reference sequence). The V end was cut by 4 bases, the J end by 0 bases, with 13 bases between. The CDR3 loop spans 16 amino acids. CDR3 residues: CASSSPLGTTNEKLFF. In DNA, the CDR3 is TGTGCCAGCAGCAGCCCTCTAGGTACAACTAATGAAAAACTGTTTTTT.

The chain couples TRBV4-2 to TRBJ2-5; 11 bases line up with TRBD2. V lost 0 bases, J lost 5 bases, and 11 bases stayed unmatched. The CDR3 has 18 residues. From germline, CDR1 is LGHNA and CDR2 YNFKEQ. In DNA form, the CDR3 reads TGTGCCAGCAGCCAAGAAATTAGCGGGGGGGCCAGTGGGGAGACCCAGTACTTC. This gives the protein CASSQEISGGASGETQYF.

In DNA form, the CDR3 reads TGTGCCAGCAGCAGGCTGTCCGGGGCAAACTCTGGGGCCAACGTCCTGACTTTC. Translation: CASSRLSGANSGANVLTF. This sequence joins TRBV7-7 and TRBJ2-6; D may correspond to TRBD1 or TRBD2 (5 bases each). V lost 5 bases to trimming and J lost 0 bases, with 17 bases between them. The CDR3 consists of 18 residues. Germline values: CDR1 SSHAT, CDR2 FNYEAQ (reference sequence).

V gene TRBV7-2 combines with J gene TRBJ1-2; D not certain. Germline CDR1 SGHTA, CDR2 FQGNSA. The CDR3 contains 13 residues. V lost 2 bases and J 8 bases, leaving 12 bases between the germline ends. The CDR3 loop reads CASSLQNNRGYTF. CDR3 DNA sequence: TGTGCCAGCAGCTTACAAAATAATAGGGGCTACACCTTC.

The gene calls are TRBV11-2 and TRBJ2-1, with a weak D call TRBD2 (7 bases). Germline V gene lookup returns CDR1 SGHAT and CDR2 FQNNGV. The CDR3 is 16 amino acids. Trimming pared 2 bases from V and 7 bases from J, leaving 18 bases between. This CDR3 reads CASSLRRAGAFNEQFF. CDR3 sequence (DNA): TGTGCCAGCAGCTTACGGCGCGCGGGGGCTTTTAATGAGCAGTTCTTC.

The chain recombines TRBV6-7 with TRBJ1-6; D is possibly TRBD1 (6 bases). TRBV6-7 is given ORF status, its function remaining uncertain. The V and J ends lost 0 bases and 4 bases respectively, with 16 bases between them. The CDR3 runs to 18 residues. CDR3 amino acids: CASSYSRKPGQYNSPLHF. The CDR3 bases are TGTGCCAGCAGTTACTCGCGTAAACCGGGACAATATAATTCACCCCTCCACTTT.

The V call is TRBV5-1, the J call TRBJ2-7; TRBD1 agrees at 9 bases. CDR1 SGHRS and CDR2 YFSETQ come from the germline V gene. The CDR3 spans 13 residues. Trimming cost V 4 bases and J 10 bases; bases outside gene matches: 9. The CDR3 reads CASSVGQGGIQYF. The CDR3, as DNA: TGCGCCAGCAGCGTGGGACAGGGAGGAATTCAGTACTTC.

The V call is TRBV14, the J call TRBJ1-4, with D uncertain. Between the trimmed V and J ends, which lost 5 bases and 6 bases, there was a span of 4 bases. Per the germline V gene, CDR1 is SGHDN and CDR2 is FVKESK. This CDR3 comprises 11 residues. CDR3 amino acids: CASSEDEKLFF. The CDR3 DNA sequence: TGTGCCAGCAGCGAGGATGAAAAACTGTTTTTT.

The rearrangement joins TRBV5-4 to TRBJ1-4; weak D call: TRBD1 (5 bases). The CDR3 has 13 residues. Germline-derived CDR1 and CDR2 are SGHNT and YYREEE (reference sequence). With 8 bases removed from V and 7 bases from J, the gap between germline ends came to 15 bases. This chain's CDR3 is CASHRDFSEKLFF. CDR3 nucleotides: TGTGCCAGTCACCGGGACTTCAGTGAAAAACTGTTTTTT.

J is TRBJ2-2 and V is TRBV19; TRBD2 might be the D (5 bases). Germline CDR1 reads LNHDA; CDR2 reads SQIVND (reference sequence). V was clipped by 7 bases and J by 8 bases, with 23 bases between them. The CDR3 sequence is 16 residues long. The CDR3 DNA reads TGTGCCAGTACCAGACCGTCGGGGTTAACTAGGGGGGAGCTGTTTTTT. It encodes CASTRPSGLTRGELFF.

The J gene is TRBJ2-3, the V gene TRBV7-2; 10 bases are a match to TRBD2. V lost 6 bases and J lost 1; bases outside the gene matches: 10. The length of the CDR3 is 17 residues. The germline CDR1 and CDR2 sequences are SGHTA and FQGNSA. CDR3 in amino acids: CASSKRAGGPRTDTQYF. CDR3 bases: TGTGCCAGCAGTAAAAGAGCGGGGGGGCCGCGCACAGATACGCAGTATTTT. Full variable domain (remainder filled in from reference TRBV7-2 and TRBJ2-3): GAGVSQSPSNKVTEKGKDVELRCDPISGHTALYWYRQSLGQGLEFLIYFQGNSAPDKSGLPSDRFSAERTGGSVSTLTIQRTQQEDSAVYLCASSKRAGGPRTDTQYFGPGTRLTVL.